A selection of T cell receptor beta chains follows, all from one sample in a study of human T cells and chemical hapten exposure. Each CDR3 protein is one row after TCRdb ran MiXCR on the RACE reads. Among more than 150,000 distinct CDR3 sequences, 14% were seen once, and the ten largest hold about 1.7%. The specimen comprised whole blood, sampled in connection with sensitization to the hapten diphenylcyclopropenone (DPC). These receptor sequences come from a woman aged 30 to 39 with alopecia areata. Some clones in this sample may be carry-over from other donors' samples. CDR3s include the opening cysteine and the closing phenylalanine or tryptophan. The D gene is left open where the match is weak. Size is omitted from some rows. Given values are once, few, many or a class for expanded clones.

CDR3aa | CDR3nt | v_gene | abundance | d_gene | j_gene
CASSYTSQGNGWNQPQHF | TGTGCCAGCAGTTACACCTCTCAGGGAAACGGCTGGAATCAGCCCCAGCATTTT | TRBV6-2/TRBV6-3 | - | - | TRBJ1-5
CASSFERRGKLFF | TGTGCCAGCAGCTTCGAGCGAAGGGGAAAACTGTTTTTT | TRBV7-2 | many | - | TRBJ1-4
CSAREHGGAYNEQFF | TGCAGTGCTAGAGAACACGGGGGGGCCTACAATGAGCAGTTCTTC | TRBV20-1 | few | TRBD2 | TRBJ2-1
CSASLSGGPDTQYF | TGCAGTGCTAGTTTGAGTGGGGGCCCAGATACGCAGTATTTT | TRBV20-1 | - | - | TRBJ2-3
CSARDTAYGYTF | TGCAGTGCTAGAGATACAGCCTATGGCTACACCTTC | TRBV20-1 | few | - | TRBJ1-2
CASSQMAGGTEAFF | TGTGCCAGCAGCCAAATGGCAGGGGGTACTGAAGCTTTCTTT | TRBV4-2 | - | TRBD1 | TRBJ1-1
CASSLLGLAGVNEQFF | TGTGCCAGCAGTTTATTGGGGCTAGCGGGAGTCAATGAGCAGTTCTTC | TRBV28 | few | TRBD2 | TRBJ2-1
CASSQAGTGATIYF | TGTGCCAGCAGCCAAGCAGGGACTGGGGCCACCATATATTTT | TRBV14 | few | - | TRBJ1-3
CASSDAGNSPLHF | TGTGCCAGCAGTGACGCGGGAAATTCACCCCTCCACTTT | TRBV2 | few | - | TRBJ1-6
CSARDKEGPHNQPQHF | TGCAGTGCTAGAGATAAGGAGGGCCCCCACAATCAGCCCCAGCATTTT | TRBV20-1 | few | - | TRBJ1-5
CASSSASGGAKNIQYF | TGTGCCAGCAGTTCCGCTAGCGGGGGAGCCAAAAACATTCAGTACTTC | TRBV6-2/TRBV6-3 | few | TRBD2 | TRBJ2-4
CASSSRLAGSLSGANVLTF | TGTGCCAGCAGCTCCCGCTTGGCAGGGTCCCTCTCTGGGGCCAACGTCCTGACTTTC | TRBV7-2 | - | - | TRBJ2-6
CASTTHGEGYSPLHF | TGTGCCAGCACAACTCACGGAGAGGGGTACTCACCCCTCCACTTT | TRBV28 | - | - | TRBJ1-6
CASSLLDLPTEAFF | TGTGCCAGCAGCCTACTGGACCTACCCACTGAAGCTTTCTTT | TRBV3-1 | few | - | TRBJ1-1
CASSLQTSAAGPQETQYF | TGTGCCAGCAGCCTCCAGACTTCGGCGGCGGGACCACAAGAGACCCAGTACTTC | TRBV7-3 | few | - | TRBJ2-5
CASSQLAGGRGTQYF | TGTGCCAGCAGTCAACTAGCGGGGGGGCGCGGTACGCAGTATTTT | TRBV27 | - | TRBD2 | TRBJ2-3
CAREGGTEAFF | TGTGCTCGCGAGGGGGGCACTGAAGCTTTCTTT | TRBV12-3/TRBV12-4 | few | - | TRBJ1-1
CASSERRAGTGYEQFF | TGTGCCAGCAGTGAAAGGCGGGCAGGGACGGGATATGAGCAGTTCTTC | TRBV6-1 | - | - | TRBJ2-1
CASSMGLAAETQYF | TGTGCCAGCAGTATGGGACTAGCGGCAGAGACCCAGTACTTC | TRBV12-3/TRBV12-4 | few | TRBD2 | TRBJ2-5
CASSLRTGVPVVGYTF | TGTGCCAGCAGCTTAAGGACAGGGGTCCCCGTTGTCGGCTACACCTTC | TRBV7-8 | - | TRBD1 | TRBJ1-2
CASSFSTEAGPEQYF | TGTGCCAGCAGTTTTTCTACGGAGGCGGGTCCCGAGCAGTACTTC | TRBV28 | few | - | TRBJ2-7
CASRSGSEQYF | TGTGCCAGCAGAAGTGGAAGCGAGCAGTACTTC | TRBV6-2/TRBV6-3 | - | - | TRBJ2-7
CASSLRQAGNTIYF | TGTGCCAGCAGCCTTCGACAGGCTGGAAACACCATATATTTT | TRBV3-1 | few | - | TRBJ1-3
CASRVAGADTQYF | TGTGCCAGCAGGGTAGCGGGAGCGGATACGCAGTATTTT | TRBV27 | many | TRBD2 | TRBJ2-3
CASSPGGENTGELFF | TGTGCCAGCAGCCCAGGGGGGGAGAACACCGGGGAGCTGTTTTTT | TRBV6-2/TRBV6-3 | - | - | TRBJ2-2
CSARALAGYTQYF | TGCAGTGCTAGAGCCCTAGCGGGATATACGCAGTATTTT | TRBV20-1 | - | TRBD2 | TRBJ2-3
CAWRTKGQPVSYEQYF | TGTGCCTGGAGGACGAAGGGCCAGCCCGTATCCTACGAGCAGTACTTC | TRBV30 | few | - | TRBJ2-7